This T cell receptor (beta chain) is from a study of T cell responses to AZD1222 COVID-19 vaccine. Study findings and constraints: Repertoire sampling was restricted to post-peak T cell response timepoints. Rises in breadth and depth of Spike-specific TCRs came after two AZD1222 doses. Along spike, vaccine-associated CD4 TCRs were found throughout, with dominance at 160-218 and 743-854. Only a handful of AZD1222 recipients, six or seven in all, had baseline seropositivity.

CDR3 length equals 15 residues. The germline V and J ends were trimmed by 0 bases and 3 bases, with 10 bases remaining between them. Germline CDR1 reads SGHRS; CDR2 reads YFSETQ. With regard to this clone: Its antigen is currently unknown.

Clones were sequenced by immunoSEQ multiplex PCR, and TCRdb holds only the in-frame ones, with some missing. The profile shows around 59,000 clones, roughly 89% of them singletons. The chain has TRBV5-1 and TRBJ1-5; possibly TRBD1 for D (5 bases). The starting material was peripheral blood, obtained 28 days after the second AZD1222 dose. This sequence originates from an adult who received the AZD1222 COVID-19 vaccine. The CDR3 here is CASSLEGTDNQPQHF. The CDR3 DNA is TGCGCCAGCAGCTTGGAAGGGACGGACAATCAGCCCCAGCATTTT.